Below, 13 T cell receptor beta chains from the same sample are listed, as sequenced in a study of cytomegalovirus exposure and HLA in healthy donors. With 60 Vbeta and 13 Jbeta primers, the PCR was carried out. Generated by immunoSEQ multiplex PCR, the TCRdb table keeps only in-frame clones and is missing some. The table has hundreds of thousands of clones, about 90% seen once. The sequencing input was PBMCs. These receptors all come from a young woman in good health and CMV-seronegative.

This chain uses TRBV4-2 with TRBJ2-7, with D perhaps matching TRBD1 (5 bases). The CDR3 runs to 13 residues. Trimming shortened V by 6 bases and J by 2 bases, and 11 bases separated the two germline ends. Germline lookup yields CDR1 LGHNA and CDR2 YNFKEQ. DNA of the CDR3: TGTGCCAGCAGTCAGACAGTCGCCTACGAGCAGTACTTC. This translates into CASSQTVAYEQYF.

The chain recombines TRBV10-3 with TRBJ1-1; D is unclear. CDR3 length equals 12 residues. Trimming shortened V by 2 bases and J by 8 bases, and 9 bases separated the two germline ends. CDR1 and CDR2 (germline): ENHRY, SYGVKD. The CDR3, as DNA: TGTGCCATCAGTGAGATGGCCAAGGAAGCTTTCTTT. Translated: CAISEMAKEAFF.

The V gene is TRBV5-1, the J gene TRBJ1-2; the match to TRBD1 covers 11 bases. V trimming: 4 bases; J trimming: 5 bases; junction bases outside the gene matches: 7. The germline V gene encodes CDR1 SGHRS and CDR2 YFSETQ. The CDR3 is made up of 15 amino acids. The CDR3 DNA reads TGCGCCAGCAGCATAGGACAGGGGGCTTCGTATGGCTACACCTTC. Protein: CASSIGQGASYGYTF.

The rearrangement links TRBV18 to TRBJ1-1; possibly TRBD1 for D (6 bases). The V gene lost 3 bases and the J gene lost 4 bases, with 21 bases spanning the gap. The CDR3 is 17 amino acids. CDR1 and CDR2 (germline): KGHSH, LQKENI. The CDR3 region is CASSPTRGTDSSTEAFF. The CDR3 DNA reads TGTGCCAGCTCACCTACCAGGGGCACAGACTCGAGCACTGAAGCTTTCTTT.

The chain has TRBV18 and TRBJ2-7; tentative D call: TRBD1 (5 bases). The germline V gene has CDR1 KGHSH and CDR2 LQKENI. The V end lost 4 bases, the J end lost 4 bases, and 14 bases lay between the germline ends. The CDR3 is 14 residues long. The CDR3 protein is CASSRGAENYEQYF. Here the CDR3 DNA reads TGTGCCAGCTCACGGGGCGCAGAGAATTACGAGCAGTACTTC.

This clone has only a few counts. V gene TRBV5-4 combines with J gene TRBJ2-1; D is ambiguous. The CDR3 consists of 15 residues. The germline V and J ends were trimmed by 0 bases and 2 bases, with 9 bases remaining between them. Germline V gives CDR1 SGHNT, CDR2 YYREEE (reference sequence). The DNA for the CDR3 is TGTGCCAGCAGCTTGGTTGGCGGTCCCTACAATGAGCAGTTCTTC. Translation gives CASSLVGGPYNEQFF.

The chain is built from TRBV30 and TRBJ1-1, with a tentative D call TRBD1 (6 bases). The CDR3 runs to 14 residues. Trimming shortened V by 5 bases and J by 1 base, and 14 bases separated the two germline ends. The germline gives CDR1 GTSNPN, CDR2 SVGIG (reference sequence). The CDR3 sequence: CAWSAGDKNTEAFF. The CDR3 DNA is TGTGCCTGGTCCGCTGGGGACAAGAACACTGAAGCTTTCTTT.

This chain links TRBV6-5 with TRBJ2-3; possible D gene TRBD2, 6 bases. The CDR3 contains 15 residues. The ends were cut back, 4 bases at V and 0 bases at J, with 11 bases in the middle. Per the germline V gene, CDR1 is MNHEY and CDR2 is SVGAGI. CDR3 protein: CASSWGLGSTDTQYF. CDR3 nucleotides: TGTGCCAGCAGTTGGGGACTGGGGAGCACAGATACGCAGTATTTT.

The chain carries TRBV27 and TRBJ1-1; no reliable D call. The V and J ends lost 2 bases and 3 bases respectively, with 7 bases between them. Germline CDR1 and CDR2: MNHEY and SMNVEV (reference sequence). This CDR3 is 13 amino acids long. CDR3 residues: CASSLEGDTEAFF. CDR3 bases: TGTGCCAGCAGTTTAGAGGGTGACACTGAAGCTTTCTTT.

This clone was observed a handful of times. The chain joins TRBV4-1 to TRBJ1-4; no clear D. Germline CDR1 MGHRA, CDR2 YSYEKL. This CDR3 is 13 amino acids long. V was pared by 0 bases and J by 7 bases, with 6 bases between. The CDR3 nucleotides read TGCGCCAGCAGCCAAGATCAAATTGAAAAACTGTTTTTT. This translates into CASSQDQIEKLFF.

V and J are TRBV5-1 and TRBJ1-1, with D perhaps matching TRBD1 (6 bases). This CDR3 comprises 14 residues. Germline V gene data show CDR1 as SGHRS and CDR2 as YFSETQ. V lost 0 bases and J lost 5, with 11 bases in between. CDR3 region: CASSLGGGLTEAFF. Written as DNA, the CDR3 is TGCGCCAGCAGCTTGGGGGGGGGCTTAACTGAAGCTTTCTTT.

The gene calls are TRBV6-1 and TRBJ1-2; 7 nucleotides agree with TRBD1. The V gene end was trimmed by 6 bases and the J gene end by 8 bases; junction bases not matched to a gene: 9. From germline, CDR1 is MNHNS and CDR2 SASEGT. The length of the CDR3 is 13 residues. The CDR3 reads CASRATGVGGYTF. In nucleotides, the CDR3 is TGTGCCAGCAGAGCAACAGGGGTAGGGGGCTACACCTTC.

V usage is TRBV11-2 and J usage is TRBJ2-5; 7 bases agree with TRBD1. TRBJ2-7 explains the end of the DNA better; the J call may be wrong. CDR3 length: 14 residues. Germline CDR1 SGHAT, CDR2 FQNNGV. CDR3 coding DNA: TGTGCCAGCAGCTTGAGAGGGGGCTCTTACGAGCAGTACTTC. Residues: CASSLRGGSYEQYF.